This is a list of T cell receptor beta chains from one sample in a study of T cells in Graves' hyperthyroidism and ophthalmopathy. TCRdb used MiXCR to reprocess the multiplex PCR reads, holding one entry per CDR3 protein. The data contain around 200,000 distinct CDR3 sequences, about 18% of them singletons. Sequenced input: blood. These receptors were obtained from a woman aged 45 to 65 with Graves' hyperthyroidism. CDR3s include the opening cysteine and the closing phenylalanine or tryptophan. Each record gives: V gene, clone size, J gene, D gene, CDR3 DNA, CDR3 protein. A D gene is named only where the DNA matches it firmly. Size is omitted from some rows. Given values are once, few, many or a class for expanded clones.

TRBV10-3	few	TRBJ1-5	.	TGTGCCATCAGTGAAGGACAGTTCAATCAGCCCCAGCATTTT	CAISEGQFNQPQHF
TRBV29-1	many	TRBJ2-7	.	TGCAGCGTGTCTAGGACCGACTCCTACGAGCAGTACTTC	CSVSRTDSYEQYF
TRBV28	many	TRBJ1-1	TRBD1	TGTGCCAGCAAGTTGCGGCAGGGGGCCTTGAACACTGAAGCTTTCTTT	CASKLRQGALNTEAFF
TRBV12-3/TRBV12-4	many	TRBJ2-2	TRBD1	TGTGCCAGCAGTCCCACAGGGGGCTACCGGACCGGGGAGCTGTTTTTT	CASSPTGGYRTGELFF
TRBV19	many	TRBJ1-5	.	TGTGCCAGTAGCCTGATGGGGAGCAATCAGCCCCAGCATTTT	CASSLMGSNQPQHF
TRBV6-1	many	TRBJ1-1	.	TGTGCCAGCAGTGACCTACAGAACACTGAAGCTTTCTTT	CASSDLQNTEAFF
TRBV7-9	many	TRBJ2-2	.	TGTGCCAGCATTTTCCAAGGGGCCGGCACCGGGGAGCTGTTTTTT	CASIFQGAGTGELFF
TRBV20-1	.	TRBJ1-1	.	TGCAGTGCAGTGAAGGGGGGTTACACTGAAGCTTTCTTT	CSAVKGGYTEAFF
TRBV14	many	TRBJ2-3	.	TGTGCCAGCAGCCAAGACAGGGGAGATACGCAGTATTTT	CASSQDRGDTQYF
TRBV29-1	many	TRBJ1-1	TRBD1	TGCAGCGTTGAACTCGGTGGGGACAGGGAGACTGAAGCTTTCTTT	CSVELGGDRETEAFF
TRBV5-1	many	TRBJ2-7	TRBD2	TGCGCCAGCACCCGGGGGGGAAGCTCCTACGAGCAGTACTTC	CASTRGGSSYEQYF
TRBV5-6	.	TRBJ2-7	TRBD1	TGTGCCAGCAGCTTGGGTGCGAATCGAGGGACAGGGGTCTACGAGCAGTACTTC	CASSLGANRGTGVYEQYF
TRBV3-1	many	TRBJ2-7	TRBD1	TGTGCCAGCAGCGGGGACAGGGAAGCCTACGAGCAGTACTTC	CASSGDREAYEQYF
TRBV28	once	TRBJ1-2	.	TGTGCCAGCAGGAGTGGACAGAGCTATGGCTACACCTTC	CASRSGQSYGYTF
TRBV18	many	TRBJ1-5	.	TGTGCCAGCTCACAGACACCCCAGGGCGCGGGGCCCCAGCATTTT	CASSQTPQGAGPQHF
TRBV28	many	TRBJ2-4	TRBD1	TGTGCCAGCAGTCCCTGGGACAGGGTAAACATTCAGTACTTC	CASSPWDRVNIQYF
TRBV18	.	TRBJ2-5	TRBD2	TGTGCCAGCTCACAAGGACTAGCTCAGGAGACCCAGTACTTC	CASSQGLAQETQYF
TRBV6-5	many	TRBJ1-1	.	TGTGCCAGCAGTTTCTCCAAGAACACTGAAGCTTTCTTT	CASSFSKNTEAFF
TRBV7-9	.	TRBJ1-3	TRBD1	TGTGCCAGCAGCGCCAGACAGGGAGGTTTTGCGCGAGGAAACACCATATATTTT	CASSARQGGFARGNTIYF
TRBV4-1	.	TRBJ2-7	.	TGCGCCAGCAGCCAAGACCCGGGGTACCCCAACGAGCAGTACTTC	CASSQDPGYPNEQYF
TRBV12-3/TRBV12-4	once	TRBJ2-5	.	TGTGCCAGCAGTCCCATTATAGAGACCCAGTACTTC	CASSPIIETQYF
TRBV5-6	many	TRBJ2-1	TRBD1	TGTGCCAGCAGCTACCGGGACAGGGTATACAATGAGCAGTTCTTC	CASSYRDRVYNEQFF
TRBV27	many	TRBJ1-2	.	TGTGCCAGCAGTTTAAGGTCCGGGTATGGCTACACCTTC	CASSLRSGYGYTF
TRBV19	many	TRBJ2-5	TRBD1	TGTGCCAGTACCACGACAGGGGTTCAAGGAGAGACCCAGTACTTC	CASTTTGVQGETQYF
TRBV6-1	many	TRBJ1-4	TRBD1	TGTGCCAGCAGTGCCTCCGGGACAGGGGTTGAAAAACTGTTTTTT	CASSASGTGVEKLFF
TRBV7-8	many	TRBJ1-1	TRBD1	TGTGCCAGCAGCTACCCCGGGGACAGGAGGTCTGAAGCTTTCTTT	CASSYPGDRRSEAFF
TRBV19	many	TRBJ1-5	.	TGTGCCAGTAGTATTCCGCGGGGCAGGGCGAGCAATCAGCCCCAGCATTTT	CASSIPRGRASNQPQHF
TRBV28	many	TRBJ2-1	.	TGTGCCAGCCTCGGGACGGCCAGGGATGAGCAGTTCTTC	CASLGTARDEQFF
TRBV9	many	TRBJ1-4	.	TGTGCCAGCAGCGTCCGGGGCGCGGCTAATGAAAAACTGTTTTTT	CASSVRGAANEKLFF
TRBV19	.	TRBJ1-2	.	TGTGCCAGTAAGGCAAACTATGGCTACACCTTC	CASKANYGYTF
TRBV29-1	many	TRBJ1-3	.	TGCAGCGTCTCATACTCTGGAAACACCATATATTTT	CSVSYSGNTIYF
TRBV19	.	TRBJ1-1	TRBD1	TGTGCCAGTAGTGCCACTGACAGGGGCACTGAAGCTTTCTTT	CASSATDRGTEAFF
TRBV7-6	many	TRBJ2-3	.	TGTGCCAGCAGTAAAGAGGGCTCGAGCACAGATACGCAGTATTTT	CASSKEGSSTDTQYF
TRBV19	.	TRBJ1-1	.	TGTGCCAGTAGTATGGGATCGGGGAACACTGAAGCTTTCTTT	CASSMGSGNTEAFF
TRBV7-3	many	TRBJ2-5	.	TGTGCCAGCAGCTTAACCCCTCAAGAGACCCAGTACTTC	CASSLTPQETQYF
TRBV7-9	many	TRBJ1-5	.	TGTGCCAGCAGCTACTTAGAAAATCAGCCCCAGCATTTT	CASSYLENQPQHF
TRBV28	many	TRBJ2-2	TRBD2	TGTGCCAGCCAGCGGGGGATGAGCGGGGAGCTGTTTTTT	CASQRGMSGELFF
TRBV2	many	TRBJ1-2	.	TGTGCCAGCAGTGAGCAGGGGTCTGACTATGGCTACACCTTC	CASSEQGSDYGYTF